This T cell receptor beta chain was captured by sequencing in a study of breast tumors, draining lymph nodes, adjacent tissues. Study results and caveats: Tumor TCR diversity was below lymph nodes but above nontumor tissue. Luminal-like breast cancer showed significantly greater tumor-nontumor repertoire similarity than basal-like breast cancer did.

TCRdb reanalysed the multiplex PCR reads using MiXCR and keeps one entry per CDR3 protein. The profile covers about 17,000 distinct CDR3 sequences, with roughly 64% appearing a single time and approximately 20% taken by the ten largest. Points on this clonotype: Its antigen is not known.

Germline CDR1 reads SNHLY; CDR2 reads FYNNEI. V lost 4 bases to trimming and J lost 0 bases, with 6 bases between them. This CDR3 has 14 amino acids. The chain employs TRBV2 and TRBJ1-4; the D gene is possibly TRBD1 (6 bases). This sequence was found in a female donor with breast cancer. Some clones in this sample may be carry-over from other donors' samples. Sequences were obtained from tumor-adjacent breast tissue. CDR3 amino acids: CASSGTATNEKLFF. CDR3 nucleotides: TGTGCCAGCAGTGGGACAGCAACTAATGAAAAACTGTTTTTT.